Listed below are T cell receptor beta chains from one sample, sequenced in a study of immune characteristics of hereditary and idiopathic chronic pancreatitis. Data came from immunoSEQ multiplex PCR; TCRdb stores just in-frame clones and leaves some out. The sample lists about 520 clones; approximately 63% were seen once. Input material: pancreas tissue. The receptor source for this set is a human donor who was a deceased organ donor serving as a healthy control. Each CDR3 is given without its conserved first and last residue.

j_call v_call cdr3_aa
TRBJ2-5 TRBV29-1 SVEPGPGETQY
TRBJ2-1 TRBV9 ASSVWSSSGSPREQF
TRBJ2-6 TRBV19 ASSMAPVGSGANVLT
TRBJ1-3 TRBV27 ASRKNSNSGNTIY
TRBJ1-1 TRBV19 ASKAGRDTEAF
TRBJ2-3 TRBV6-6 ASLAGLTDTQY
TRBJ1-2 TRBV19 ASSPGQGARIPT
TRBJ2-2 TRBV6-1 ASSENRGRGELF
TRBJ2-3 TRBV19 ASSKQGTPTDTQY
TRBJ1-2 TRBV27 ASSLSQGAFYGYT
TRBJ1-5 TRBV27 ASSLTGTGISNQPQH
TRBJ2-2 TRBV10-3 AISDLGRENTGELF
TRBJ2-1 TRBV28 ASFMAGGPRNEQF
TRBJ1-3 TRBV28 ASSLGGRSGNTIY
TRBJ2-3 TRBV14 ASSPWTSVTDTQY
TRBJ2-7 TRBV7-8 ASSLAGQLYEQY
TRBJ1-6 TRBV6-2/TRBV6-3 ASSYSSRGANSPLH
TRBJ1-4 TRBV2 ASSSARGNEKLF
TRBJ2-7 TRBV11-1 ASSSDPMDAYEQY
TRBJ1-1 TRBV19 ASTYSSPTEAF
TRBJ1-5 TRBV2 ASSELSGTGTDQPQH
TRBJ1-5 TRBV28 ASSFGNQPQH
TRBJ2-5 TRBV27 ASSLSSQETQY
TRBJ2-2 TRBV7-8 ASSHRDYRFTGELF
TRBJ2-7 TRBV28 ASSFSPGLAASYEQY
TRBJ2-1 TRBV7-2 ASSLTSGRHNEQF
TRBJ2-5 TRBV4-3 ASSQGVGEETQY
TRBJ1-5 TRBV30 AWNPSTDDHQPQH
TRBJ1-1 TRBV6-5 ASSSPGQGGNTEAF
TRBJ2-5 TRBV7-9 ASSLAPGTGYETQY
TRBJ2-2 TRBV6-2/TRBV6-3 ASSPHAGELF
TRBJ1-2 TRBV4-2 ASSQEWPGQNYGYT
TRBJ2-7 TRBV5-1 ASSLAPGRAYEQY
TRBJ2-7 TRBV6-1 ASSEPSGGGIHYEQY
TRBJ2-3 TRBV6-6 ASVAGDTDTQY
TRBJ1-2 TRBV15 ATSRDRVAGGNYGYT
TRBJ2-7 TRBV7-8 ASSLGQGPSYEQY
TRBJ1-5 TRBV19 ASHMGTRSNQPQH
TRBJ2-7 TRBV18 ASSREAGGFGEQY
TRBJ1-3 TRBV10-3 AISDPQGANTIY
TRBJ1-2 TRBV6-2/TRBV6-3 ASSYSEDGYT
TRBJ2-7 TRBV28 ASGPTEGRHEQY
TRBJ2-2 TRBV19 ASSIQVVTGELF
TRBJ2-6 TRBV4-3 ASRGSGANVLT
TRBJ2-7 TRBV19 ASSIAPKGLAYEQY
TRBJ2-1 TRBV28 ASSPREGRHEQF
TRBJ2-7 TRBV6-5 ASSYRGGADEQY
TRBJ1-5 TRBV6-2/TRBV6-3 ASSPNEEPQH
TRBJ2-1 TRBV3-1/TRBV3-2 ASSPWGQGRTYNEQF
TRBJ2-7 TRBV12-3/TRBV12-4 ASNKLGLDEQY
TRBJ2-7 TRBV5-1 ASSVDLTDYSSYEQY
TRBJ1-6 TRBV21-1 ASSSFIATHTSNSPLH
TRBJ1-2 TRBV19 ASSSGQGQYYGYT
TRBJ2-3 TRBV7-6 ASSLEVETITDTQY
TRBJ2-6 TRBV12-3/TRBV12-4 ASSFPGANVLT
TRBJ1-6 TRBV10-2 ASSESVGYSPLH
TRBJ2-1 TRBV7-2 ASSSTSGPHNEQF